This T cell receptor beta chain was sequenced for a study of blood T cell repertoires in COVID-19. Study summary: The study drew acute and convalescent COVID-19 samples from the United States, Italy and Spain. The analysed material was cDNA or gDNA that came from T cells, B-cell-depleted T cells, or PBMCs.

The junction had 10 bases not matched to a gene; V was cut back by 2 bases and J by 9 bases. This CDR3 spans 16 amino acids. The germline gives CDR1 ENHRY, CDR2 SYGVKD. As originally analysed: It was from reference gene primer amplification that nucleated cell counts were estimated. Assay used: immunoSEQ multiplex PCR; TCRdb lists only in-frame clones, some missing. V and J calls and clone size are as listed in that table; D and trimming were resolved from the DNA. The sample lists about 73,000 clones; 70% to 85% were seen once. This chain connects TRBV10-3 to TRBJ2-1; 10 nucleotides match TRBD1. This sequence originates from a woman aged 55-75 years with acute or convalescent COVID-19. The sequenced material came from peripheral blood. Here the CDR3 reads CAISEAGGQGFGEQFF. The CDR3 region has the DNA TGTGCCATCAGTGAGGCAGGGGGACAGGGGTTTGGTGAGCAGTTCTTC.